This entry lists 24 T cell receptor beta chains sequenced from one sample in a study of breast tumors, draining lymph nodes, adjacent tissues. TCRdb redid the calling of the multiplex PCR reads with MiXCR, one entry per CDR3 protein. The sample shows 200,000 to 300,000 distinct CDR3 sequences, 30% of them seen only once. The lymph nodes were axillary draining lymph nodes from breast cancer patients. The sequenced material came from axillary lymph node tissue. The receptors were sampled from a female donor with breast cancer. Some clones in this sample may be carry-over from other donors' samples.

This clonotype was counted a few times. This CDR3 is CAWMLDFTSANQETQYF. In DNA form, the CDR3 reads TGTGCCTGGATGCTAGATTTTACTAGCGCAAATCAAGAGACCCAGTACTTC. The rearrangement uses TRBV30 and TRBJ2-5; 7 nucleotides match TRBD2. This CDR3 comprises 17 residues. With V trimmed by 4 bases and J by 2 bases, 16 bases remained unmatched. CDR1 and CDR2 from the germline V gene are GTSNPN and SVGIG (reference sequence).

The rearrangement joins TRBV19 to TRBJ1-5, with D tentatively TRBD1 (5 bases). This CDR3 region has 15 residues. The V and J ends lost 11 bases and 2 bases respectively, with 19 bases between them. In germline, CDR1 is LNHDA, CDR2 SQIVND (reference sequence). The CDR3 DNA sequence: TGTGCCCAAATCCCCCAGGGAGGTCGCAATCAGCCCCAGCATTTT. It yields the protein CAQIPQGGRNQPQHF.

A note on this clonotype: One base away lies a much larger clone, so this may be a sequencing read error. V is TRBV11-2 and J is TRBJ1-4; 8 nucleotides match TRBD1. Germline V gives CDR1 SGHAT, CDR2 FQNNGV. The CDR3 totals 16 residues. V gave up 2 bases and J gave up 6 bases; unmatched junction bases: 8. The DNA for the CDR3 is TGTGCCAGCAGCTTATTCGCGGACAGGGCATATGAAAAACTGTTTTTT. This gives the protein CASSLFADRAYEKLFF.

About this clonotype: A single base separates this from a much larger clone, so it may be a read error. The chain has TRBV7-2 and TRBJ2-7; 7 nucleotides line up with TRBD2. CDR1 and CDR2 from the germline V gene are SGHTA and FQGNSA. The CDR3 totals 13 residues. The junction had 6 bases not matched to a gene; V was cut back by 8 bases and J by 2 bases. The CDR3 coding sequence is TGTGCCAGCGCCCCGGGGGGAGCCTACGAGCAGTACTTC. Protein: CASAPGGAYEQYF.

This clonotype was counted ten times or more. The chain carries TRBV9 and TRBJ2-3; D is unresolved. The length of the CDR3 is 15 residues. Germline V gives CDR1 SGDLS, CDR2 YYNGEE. Trimming left V 0 bases short and J 2 bases short, with 10 bases between. The CDR3 nucleotides read TGTGCCAGCAGCGTAGATTCGTCCACCACAGATACGCAGTATTTT. Translation: CASSVDSSTTDTQYF. Complete variable domain (other parts from reference TRBV9 and TRBJ2-3): DSGVTQTPKHLITATGQRVTLRCSPRSGDLSVYWYQQSLDQGLQFLIQYYNGEERAKGNILERFSAQQFPDLHSELNLSSLELGDSALYFCASSVDSSTTDTQYFGPGTRLTVL.

In its sample, this clonotype was seen a few times. This chain uses TRBV5-4 with TRBJ2-5; possible D gene TRBD1, 6 bases. The ends were cut back, 2 bases at V and 0 bases at J, with 11 bases in the middle. The CDR3 is made up of 15 amino acids. The germline V gene encodes CDR1 SGHNT and CDR2 YYREEE (reference sequence). The CDR3 bases are TGTGCCAGCAGCTTTGGGGGCCGTGACCAAGAGACCCAGTACTTC. Its translation: CASSFGGRDQETQYF.

Ten or more counts support this clonotype. The rearrangement links TRBV20-1 to TRBJ2-3, with D hard to call. Germline assignment: CDR1 DFQATT and CDR2 SNEGSKA (reference sequence). Trimming stripped 1 base from V and 0 bases from J, with 8 bases between. CDR3 length equals 14 residues. CDR3 residues: CSARVFSSTDTQYF. The CDR3 DNA is TGCAGTGCTAGAGTCTTCTCTAGCACAGATACGCAGTATTTT.

Worth noting for this clonotype: A much bigger clone sits one base away, suggesting this may be a read error. The rearrangement joins TRBV20-1 to TRBJ2-1; the match to TRBD2 covers 11 bases. CDR1 is DFQATT, CDR2 SNEGSKA, per germline (reference sequence). The CDR3 spans 15 residues. The V gene end was trimmed by 4 bases and the J gene end by 6 bases; junction bases not matched to a gene: 8. The CDR3 region is CSANPTSGGCNEQFF. The CDR3 nucleotides read TGCAGTGCTAACCCCACTAGCGGGGGCTGCAATGAGCAGTTCTTC.

This clonotype came up a few times. The V gene is TRBV29-1, the J gene TRBJ1-1; no definite D call. Germline V gene data show CDR1 as SQVTM and CDR2 as ANQGSEA. V lost 6 bases, J lost 2 bases, and 10 bases lay in between. This CDR3 is 12 amino acids long. The CDR3 here is CSVSTLNTEAFF. The DNA of the CDR3 is TGCAGCGTGTCCACCCTAAACACTGAAGCTTTCTTT.

As regards this clonotype: This may stem from a read error, because a much larger clone lies one nucleotide away. The rearrangement uses TRBV7-8 and TRBJ1-2, with TRBD1 matching over 10 bases. CDR3 length equals 16 residues. J gave up 12 bases and V 3 bases, and 16 bases lay outside the gene matches. The V gene's germline CDR1 is SGHVS and CDR2 FQNEAQ. This chain's CDR3 is CASSFRYAGTGEGHTF. CDR3 coding DNA: TGTGCCAGCAGCTTTAGATATGCGGGGACAGGGGAAGGCCACACCTTC.

For this clonotype: At one end the junction does not follow the germline gene, possibly because of a read error. The chain is built from TRBV7-2 and TRBJ2-3; TRBD2 matches at 14 bases. The CDR3 is 17 residues long. Per germline, CDR1 SGHTA and CDR2 FQGNSA. The CDR3 nucleotides are TGTGCCGGCAGCGGGACTAGCGGGAGAGGGCGCACAGATCCGCAGTATTTT. As protein: CAGSGTSGRGRTDPQYF.

With respect to this clonotype: Possible read error: a much larger clone is one base away. V usage is TRBV30 and J usage is TRBJ2-2, with TRBD1 as a possible D gene (5 bases). Germline CDR1 GTSNPN, CDR2 SVGIG (reference sequence). The CDR3 loop spans 14 amino acids. Trimming took off 7 bases at V and 4 bases at J, with 16 bases between the two ends. This chain's CDR3 is CAFKQVKSTGELFF. The CDR3 coding sequence is TGTGCCTTTAAACAGGTTAAGAGCACCGGGGAGCTGTTTTTT.

A note on this clonotype: This may be a read error: a much more frequent sequence differs by one nucleotide. This chain joins TRBV4-2 and TRBJ2-1, with a weak D call TRBD1 (6 bases). The CDR3 is 17 amino acids. CDR1 LGHNA and CDR2 YNFKEQ come from the germline V gene. The CDR3 region has the DNA TGTGCCAGCAGCCAAGTCGTAGGCCAGGGGCCCTACAATGAGCAGCTCTTC. This codes for CASSQVVGQGPYNEQLF.

Concerning this clonotype: This may be a read error, as it is one base from a much larger clone. The rearrangement links TRBV6-1 to TRBJ1-3, with D hard to call. Trimming cost V 8 bases and J 0 bases, with 14 bases left between them. Per germline, CDR1 MNHNS and CDR2 SASEGT. CDR3 length equals 15 residues. CDR3 nucleotide sequence: TGTGCCAGCGCCCACCGAGGGAGCTCTGGAAACACCATATATTTT. Amino acid sequence: CASAHRGSSGNTIYF.

This clonotype was seen repeatedly, ten times or more. This chain links TRBV20-1 with TRBJ2-3, with D tentatively TRBD1 (5 bases). V was pared by 6 bases and J by 6 bases, with 16 bases between. The V gene's germline CDR1 is DFQATT and CDR2 SNEGSKA (reference sequence). This CDR3 region has 13 residues. The CDR3 DNA sequence: TGCAGTGCCCCCGTGGGGCTCCTGGATACGCAGTATTTT. As protein: CSAPVGLLDTQYF.

The CDR3 nucleotides read TGTGCCAGCTCAAAATCCAGGACGGGAGATCAGCCCCAGCATTTT. It specifies CASSKSRTGDQPQHF. This chain joins TRBV11-2 and TRBJ1-5, with D unresolved. Germline CDR1 and CDR2: SGHAT and FQNNGV. CDR3 length: 15 amino acids. The V and J ends lost 8 bases and 5 bases respectively, with 19 bases between them.

This clonotype was counted ten times or more. The V and J genes are TRBV20-1 and TRBJ2-7; D may be TRBD1 (5 bases). CDR1 and CDR2 from the germline V gene are DFQATT and SNEGSKA (reference sequence). This CDR3 is built from 12 residues. The V end lost 3 bases, the J end lost 3 bases, and 9 bases lay between the germline ends. Here the CDR3 reads CSASAGLYEQYF. CDR3 DNA: TGCAGTGCTAGTGCAGGGCTCTACGAGCAGTACTTC.

This clonotype occurred many times. The V gene is TRBV6-1, the J gene TRBJ2-3, with TRBD2 matching 11 bases. The germline gives CDR1 MNHNS, CDR2 SASEGT. This CDR3 has 16 amino acids. V lost 6 bases to trimming and J lost 0 bases; unmatched junction nucleotides: 5. This CDR3 reads CASRQRLAGSTDTQYF. As DNA, the CDR3 is TGTGCCAGCAGGCAAAGACTAGCGGGGAGCACAGATACGCAGTATTTT.

The rearrangement links TRBV20-1 to TRBJ1-5, with a possible D match to TRBD1 (6 bases). V lost 0 bases to trimming and J lost 3 bases, with 12 bases between them. The CDR3 has 15 residues. Per the germline V gene, CDR1 is DFQATT and CDR2 is SNEGSKA (reference sequence). CDR3 in DNA: TGCAGTGCTAGAGAGCAGGGGATTTACAATCAGCCCCAGCATTTT. Translation gives CSAREQGIYNQPQHF.

Concerning this clonotype itself: A read error is possible here, since a much larger clone lies one base away. This rearrangement joins TRBV20-1 to TRBJ2-7; either TRBD1 or TRBD2 may supply D (5 bases each). The CDR3 has 12 residues. Germline values: CDR1 DFQATT, CDR2 SNEGSKA (reference sequence). In nucleotides, the CDR3 is TGCAGTGCTCCCCTGGGTGTGGGGGAGCGGTACTTC. It translates to CSAPLGVGERYF.

The chain couples TRBV12-3 or TRBV12-4 to TRBJ2-1, with 8 bases aligning to TRBD2. V was pared by 4 bases and J by 3 bases, with 8 bases of the junction left unmatched. The CDR3 is 16 residues long. The CDR3 protein is CASSSNSGANYNEQFF. Written as DNA, the CDR3 is TGTGCCAGCAGTTCGAATAGCGGGGCGAACTACAATGAGCAGTTCTTC.

This clonotype was found a few times. The gene calls are TRBV6-2 or TRBV6-3 and TRBJ2-7; possibly TRBD2 for D (7 bases). V gave up 6 bases and J gave up 4 bases, with 16 bases separating them. Per the germline V gene, CDR1 is MNHEY and CDR2 is SVGEGT. There are 14 residues in the CDR3. In DNA, the CDR3 is TGTGCCAGCAGGCGTGCGGGGGCCAGGTACGAGCAGTACTTC. It translates to CASRRAGARYEQYF.

At least ten counts were recorded for this clonotype. This rearrangement joins TRBV9 to TRBJ2-1, with TRBD2 identical over 11 bases. Germline V CDR1 and CDR2: SGDLS, YYNGEE. Trimming cost V 3 bases and J 9 bases; bases outside gene matches: 11. The CDR3 is made up of 16 amino acids. The CDR3 loop is CASSALLAGGGGEQFF. The CDR3 region has the DNA TGTGCCAGCAGCGCCCTTCTAGCGGGAGGAGGGGGTGAGCAGTTCTTC.

There are a few counts of this clonotype. One base away lies a much larger clone, so this may be a sequencing read error. The chain recombines TRBV5-6 with TRBJ2-3; D remains unclear. The CDR3 consists of 16 residues. Trimming shortened V by 0 bases and J by 4 bases, and 15 bases separated the two germline ends. The germline V gene encodes CDR1 SGHDT and CDR2 YYEEEE. The CDR3 DNA follows: TGTGCCAGCAGCTTGGTTCGTTCAGCGCAAGCAGATACGCAGTATTTT. Its protein is CASSLVRSAQADTQYF. Using reference TRBV5-6 and TRBJ2-3 for the parts outside the CDR3, the full variable domain is DAGVTQSPTHLIKTRGQQVTLRCSPKSGHDTVSWYQQALGQGPQFIFQYYEEEERQRGNFPDRFSGHQFPNYSSELNVNALLLGDSALYLCASSLVRSAQADTQYFGPGTRLTVL.